This TCR beta chain was identified during a study of CD8 T cells in ankylosing spondylitis. In its sample, this clonotype was seen a few times. Via MiXCR, TCRdb re-called the 5' RACE reads, giving one row per CDR3 protein. The sample has about 150,000 distinct CDR3 sequences, just under 7.5% seen once. CDR1 is SGHAT, CDR2 FQNNGV, per germline. This CDR3 contains 18 residues. V dropped 1 base and J dropped 7; count of bases not matched to a gene: 15. The V call is TRBV11-2, the J call TRBJ2-1, with 8 bases matching TRBD2. The sample taken for sequencing was blood, either unsorted or a sorted T cell fraction (not recorded which). This sequence originates from a female donor with ankylosing spondylitis or in good health (not recorded which). The CDR3 DNA reads TGTGCCAGCAGCTTAGTATTAGCGGGGAGCCCTAGGGGGAATGAGCAGTTCTTC. Its protein product is CASSLVLAGSPRGNEQFF.